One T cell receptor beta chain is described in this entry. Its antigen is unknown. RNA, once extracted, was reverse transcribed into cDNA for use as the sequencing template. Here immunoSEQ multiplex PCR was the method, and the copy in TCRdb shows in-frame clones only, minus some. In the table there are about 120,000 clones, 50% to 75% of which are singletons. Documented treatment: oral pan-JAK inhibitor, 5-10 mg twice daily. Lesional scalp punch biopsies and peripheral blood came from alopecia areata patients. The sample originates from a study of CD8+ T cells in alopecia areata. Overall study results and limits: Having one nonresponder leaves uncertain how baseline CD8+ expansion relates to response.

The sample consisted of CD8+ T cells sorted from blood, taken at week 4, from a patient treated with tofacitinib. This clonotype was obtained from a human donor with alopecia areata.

This chain's CDR3 is CASSQDDYNEQFF. In DNA form, the CDR3 reads TGTGCCAGCAGCCAAGATGACTACAATGAGCAGTTCTTC. The rearrangement joins TRBV14 to TRBJ2-1; unclear D gene. With 0 bases removed from V and 3 bases from J, the gap between germline ends came to 3 bases. This CDR3 region has 13 residues. Germline values: CDR1 SGHDN, CDR2 FVKESK.